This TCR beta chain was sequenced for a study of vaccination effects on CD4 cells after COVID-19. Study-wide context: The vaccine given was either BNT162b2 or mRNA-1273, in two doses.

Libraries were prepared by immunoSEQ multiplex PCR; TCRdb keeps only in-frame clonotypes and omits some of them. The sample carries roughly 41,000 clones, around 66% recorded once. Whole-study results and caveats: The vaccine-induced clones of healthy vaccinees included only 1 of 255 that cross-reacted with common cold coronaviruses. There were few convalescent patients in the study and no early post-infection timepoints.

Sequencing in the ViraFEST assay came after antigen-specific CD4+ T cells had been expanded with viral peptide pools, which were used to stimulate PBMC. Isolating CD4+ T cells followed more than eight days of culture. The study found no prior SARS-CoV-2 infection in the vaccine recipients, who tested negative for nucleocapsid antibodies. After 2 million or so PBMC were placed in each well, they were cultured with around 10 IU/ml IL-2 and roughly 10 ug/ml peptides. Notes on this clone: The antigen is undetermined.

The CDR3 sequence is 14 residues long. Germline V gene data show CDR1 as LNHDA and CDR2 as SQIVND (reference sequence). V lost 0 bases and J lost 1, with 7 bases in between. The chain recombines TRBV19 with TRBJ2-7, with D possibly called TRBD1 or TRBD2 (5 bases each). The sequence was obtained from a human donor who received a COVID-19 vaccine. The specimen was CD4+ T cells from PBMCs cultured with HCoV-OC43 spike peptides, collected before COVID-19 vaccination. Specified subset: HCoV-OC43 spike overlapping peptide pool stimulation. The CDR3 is CASSIEGDSYEQYF. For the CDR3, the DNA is TGTGCCAGTAGTATAGAGGGGGATTCCTACGAGCAGTACTTC.